This T cell receptor beta chain was captured by sequencing in a study of CD8 T cells in ankylosing spondylitis. This clonotype was detected a few times. What it recognizes is unknown. Study-wide results and limits: Disease-associated clones were CD8+ and fairly uncommon in peripheral blood. Disease-linked clones reportedly concentrated significantly in matched ankylosing spondylitis synovial fluid.

Quantitative 5'-RACE with molecular barcodes generated TCR beta libraries. Each CDR3 protein gets one entry after TCRdb re-called the 5' RACE reads with MiXCR. The sample has 350,000 to 450,000 distinct CDR3 sequences; 20% to 25% are singletons. CDR3 length: 15 residues. CDR1 DFQATT and CDR2 SNEGSKA come from the germline V gene (reference sequence). Unmatched junction bases numbered 8, after V lost 6 bases and J lost 1 base. This chain joins TRBV20-1 and TRBJ1-1; 10 bases fit TRBD1. Material: blood, either unsorted or a sorted T cell fraction (not recorded which). The clonotype comes from a male donor with ankylosing spondylitis or in good health (not recorded which). The CDR3 DNA reads as TGCAGTGCAACAGGGACAGGGGACTCGAACACTGAAGCTTTCTTT. It translates to CSATGTGDSNTEAFF.